This T cell receptor beta chain was identified in a study of spatial heterogeneity in lung cancer. On this clonotype itself: Its antigen is undetermined.

Whole-study findings and limits: Counts of expanded intratumoral alpha and beta TCRs tracked tumor mutation counts.

MiXCR, run by TCRdb on the 5' RACE reads, gives a single entry per CDR3 protein. This table holds 20,000 to 30,000 distinct CDR3 sequences, under 9.5% found once. As for time point: sample taken at primary tumor resection. The CDR3 runs to 15 residues. With 3 bases clipped from V and 5 bases from J, the junction kept 8 bases outside the gene matches. The chain couples TRBV12-3 or TRBV12-4 to TRBJ1-1, with 8 bases lining up with TRBD1. Sequencing used lung tumor tissue, obtained at surgery. The receptor was derived from a male donor with early-stage non-small cell lung cancer. The CDR3 reads CASSFTNRGKTEAFF. CDR3 nucleotide sequence: TGTGCCAGCAGTTTCACGAACAGGGGGAAAACTGAAGCTTTCTTT.